The T cell receptor beta chain under discussion was sequenced for a study of CXCR3-negative and CXCR3-positive naive CD8 T cells. Study-level results: Both naive subsets showed comparably high diversity, and memory CD8+ cells showed much lower diversity.

The V gene's germline CDR1 is SQVTM and CDR2 ANQGSEA. The CDR3 spans 17 residues. 5' RACE that incorporated UMI labels was used to prepare the TRB cDNA libraries. TCRdb re-analyzed the 5' RACE reads; it lists each CDR3 protein once, without DNA. Here the sample table reports roughly 6,900 distinct CDR3 sequences. With respect to this clonotype: Antigen unknown.

J is TRBJ2-1 and V is TRBV29-1; the TCRdb D gene call, TRBD2, has no DNA to confirm it. This receptor was taken from a human donor in good health. Some clones in this sample may be carry-over from other donors' samples. Specimen: naive CXCR3- CD8+ T cells from blood. As to subset: CD45RO-CCR7+CD27+CD95- naive CD8+ T cells lacking CXCR3 (TNR3-). CDR3: CSAEGQLAGEPYNEQFF.